Listed below are T cell receptor beta chains from one sample, sequenced in a study of blood T cell repertoires in COVID-19. Some clones are missing from TCRdb's copy, which holds only in-frame ones; the method was immunoSEQ multiplex PCR. The sample lists 350,000 to 400,000 clones, about 90% occurring once. Material: PBMCs or T cells enriched from blood (not recorded which). All receptors come from a woman younger than 45 who had recovered from COVID-19. Both conserved end residues are part of each CDR3. The D gene is left open where the match is weak. Clone size is given for some rows only: seen once, a few or many times, or a class if the clone is expanded.

few	TRBV4-1	TRBD1	TRBJ1-1	TGCGCCAGCAGCCCGGGGACAGGTACTGAAGCTTTCTTT	CASSPGTGTEAFF
.	TRBV13	TRBD1	TRBJ1-2	TGTGCCAGCAGCATCACCCGACCGGCCAGGGGGCGCGACTATGGCTACACCTTC	CASSITRPARGRDYGYTF
.	TRBV12-5	TRBD1	TRBJ1-2	TGTGCTAGTGCCTCGGGGACAGACTATGGCTACACCTTC	CASASGTDYGYTF
.	TRBV28	.	TRBJ1-5	TGTGCCAGCAATGGACGGGGGGGGTCAGTTCAGCCCCAGCATTTT	CASNGRGGSVQPQHF
.	TRBV5-1	.	TRBJ1-1	TGCGCCAGCAATTGGGGCAAAAACACTGAAGCTTTCTTT	CASNWGKNTEAFF
few	TRBV7-2	.	TRBJ1-2	TGTGCCAGCAGCTTAGTGTCAGGATCCTATCTAACGGATGGCTACACCTTC	CASSLVSGSYLTDGYTF
.	TRBV9	.	TRBJ2-7	TGTGCCAGCAGCGTAGAAATGGAGGGGCGTGGCTACGAGCAGTACTTC	CASSVEMEGRGYEQYF
.	TRBV6-5	.	TRBJ1-2	TGTGCCAGCAGTCCTGACAGAACTAACTATGGCTACACCTTC	CASSPDRTNYGYTF
.	TRBV7-9	.	TRBJ2-7	TGTGCCAGCAGCTTTTCAGGGTTTAGGGACGAGCAGTACTTC	CASSFSGFRDEQYF
.	TRBV5-1	.	TRBJ1-5	TGCGCCAGCAGCTTGAACCCCGGGGGTTACCAGCATTTT	CASSLNPGGYQHF
.	TRBV7-2	.	TRBJ2-7	TGTGCCAGCAGCTTAGCGGCAGGGAGGAGCTCCTACGAGCAGTACTTC	CASSLAAGRSSYEQYF
.	TRBV13	.	TRBJ2-1	TGTGCCAGCAGCTTAGTGGGGGGGCTCGATGAGCAGTTCTTC	CASSLVGGLDEQFF
once	TRBV5-4	.	TRBJ1-3	TGTGCCAGCAGCTTGAAAGGGGTGGGAAACACCATATATTTT	CASSLKGVGNTIYF
.	TRBV5-1	.	TRBJ2-3	TGCGCCAGCAGCCGCCCGACAGGAGTAACAGATACGCAGTATTTT	CASSRPTGVTDTQYF
.	TRBV18	TRBD1	TRBJ1-1	TGTGCCAGCTCGCTGACAGGGGAGTCTGAAGCTTTCTTT	CASSLTGESEAFF
.	TRBV5-1	.	TRBJ1-2	TGCGCCAGCAGCTTTGGGGGCCGGCAGGCGGATAACTATGGCTACACCTTC	CASSFGGRQADNYGYTF
.	TRBV27	.	TRBJ2-7	TGTGCCAGCAGTTTACAAGTCGAAACCCCGGACGAGCAGTACTTC	CASSLQVETPDEQYF
.	TRBV10-3	.	TRBJ1-5	TGTGCCATCAGTGAGTTTAGTCAGCCCCAGCATTTT	CAISEFSQPQHF
.	TRBV30	.	TRBJ1-1	TGTGCTGGGGGAAGGGGGATGAACACTGAAGCTTTCTTT	CAGGRGMNTEAFF
few	TRBV7-9	.	TRBJ1-6	TGTGCCAGCAGCCCTCAGGCAGTTGGATCACCCCTCCACTTT	CASSPQAVGSPLHF
once	TRBV19	.	TRBJ1-2	TGTGCCAGTACAACCGGACAGACCTATGGCTACACCTTC	CASTTGQTYGYTF
.	TRBV11-2	TRBD1	TRBJ1-2	TGTGCCAGCAGCATCGAGGACAGGAACTATGGCTACACCTTC	CASSIEDRNYGYTF
.	TRBV27	TRBD2	TRBJ2-7	TGTGCCAGCCGTTCCGCCTCCCGGGACCCCGGGGGGAGGTACGAGCAGTACTTC	CASRSASRDPGGRYEQYF
.	TRBV6-6	TRBD1	TRBJ1-6	TGTGCCAGCAGTTACACGGGACAGTATTCACCCCTCCACTTT	CASSYTGQYSPLHF
.	TRBV2	.	TRBJ1-6	TGTGCCAGCAGTGGGGGCCAGTATAATTCACCCCTCCACTTT	CASSGGQYNSPLHF
.	TRBV10-3	TRBD1	TRBJ1-2	TGTGCCATCAGTGAGGACCCGACAGGGTTTCATGGCTACACCTTC	CAISEDPTGFHGYTF
.	TRBV28	TRBD1	TRBJ1-2	TGTGCCAGCAGTTTTTGGGACAGAGCAAATGGCTACACCTTC	CASSFWDRANGYTF
.	TRBV3-1/TRBV3-2	.	TRBJ2-7	TGTGCCAGCAGCCAAGGGGGGGACGAGCAGTACTTC	CASSQGGDEQYF
.	TRBV6-5	.	TRBJ1-5	TGTGCCAGCAGTTACCTCCCGGGAAGCAATCAGCCCCAGCATTTT	CASSYLPGSNQPQHF
.	TRBV9	.	TRBJ1-2	TGTGCCAGCAGCGGGAACCCGGACAGCCGTTATGGCTACACCTTC	CASSGNPDSRYGYTF
.	TRBV7-3	TRBD2	TRBJ2-2	TGTGCCAGCAGCTTAGTACCACTAGCGGGAGGGCCTAACACCGGGGAGCTGTTTTTT	CASSLVPLAGGPNTGELFF
.	TRBV7-9	.	TRBJ2-1	TGTGCCAGCAGCTTAGCGGCTAGGGAGCAGTTCTTC	CASSLAAREQFF
few	TRBV3-1/TRBV3-2	.	TRBJ2-2	TGTGCCAGCAGCCAAGGTGGACTCAGCTGGGACTGGGCGAAATCCGGGGAGCTGTTTTTT	CASSQGGLSWDWAKSGELFF
.	TRBV30	.	TRBJ1-1	TGTGCCTGGAGCCGGGTAGCGGAGACTGAAGCTTTCTTT	CAWSRVAETEAFF
.	TRBV11-2	.	TRBJ1-1	TGTGCCAGCAGTCGCTCCAGGTTGAACACTGAAGCTTTCTTT	CASSRSRLNTEAFF
.	TRBV28	.	TRBJ1-1	TGTGCCAGCAGTTTTTCCCAGGGCCTACTGGGTACTGAAGCTTTCTTT	CASSFSQGLLGTEAFF
.	TRBV9	TRBD2	TRBJ2-2	TGTGCCAGCAGCGTATTAGCGGGAGCCAACACCGGGGAGCTGTTTTTT	CASSVLAGANTGELFF
.	TRBV19	.	TRBJ1-2	TGTGCCAGTAGCCCGGACCGGGGCTATGGCTACACCTTC	CASSPDRGYGYTF
.	TRBV5-1	.	TRBJ1-2	TGCGCCAGCAGCTTGGGTGGCGGCGGCTACACCTTC	CASSLGGGGYTF
.	TRBV28	.	TRBJ2-2	TGTGCCAGCAGTTATCCTCGAGGCGGGGAGCTGTTTTTT	CASSYPRGGELFF
few	TRBV28	.	TRBJ2-5	TGTGCCAGCAGCTCGAGGTTCCGCGAGGAGACCCAGTACTTC	CASSSRFREETQYF
.	TRBV19	TRBD1	TRBJ2-1	TGTGCCAGTAGCGGGGGACAGGGGAGCTCCTACAATGAGCAGTTCTTC	CASSGGQGSSYNEQFF
.	TRBV15	.	TRBJ1-1	TGTGCCACCAGCAGAGTCTCAGGGCTAGGGGCCACTGAAGCTTTCTTT	CATSRVSGLGATEAFF
.	TRBV5-4	.	TRBJ2-1	TGTGCCAGCAGCTTAACTGGGCTCAATGAGCAGTTCTTC	CASSLTGLNEQFF
.	TRBV5-1	TRBD1	TRBJ1-6	TGCGCCAGCAGCCCCGGACAGGGAACCGGTTCCTATAATTCACCCCTCCACTTT	CASSPGQGTGSYNSPLHF
.	TRBV30	.	TRBJ1-4	TGTGCCTGGAGTGTACGGGAAAAACTGTTTTTT	CAWSVREKLFF
.	TRBV5-1	.	TRBJ2-7	TGCGCCAGCAGCATCCGGGACTCCAACAACGAGCAGTACTTC	CASSIRDSNNEQYF
.	TRBV11-2	TRBD2	TRBJ2-1	TGTGCCAGCAGACTCACTAGCGGGATCTCCAATGAGCAGTTCTTC	CASRLTSGISNEQFF
.	TRBV28	TRBD1	TRBJ2-3	TGTGCCAGCAGTGTACAGGGGGAATATACAGATACGCAGTATTTT	CASSVQGEYTDTQYF
.	TRBV5-6	TRBD1	TRBJ1-4	TGTGCCAGCAGCTCGCGGACAGGGGGTTTCGAAAAACTGTTTTTT	CASSSRTGGFEKLFF
.	TRBV14	TRBD1	TRBJ2-1	TGTGCCAGCAGCCATGGAACAGGGGCGTTCCCCTACAATGAGCAGTTCTTC	CASSHGTGAFPYNEQFF
few	TRBV7-3	.	TRBJ1-1	TGTGCCAGCAGCTTCGACAGTCGAACTGGGGCTTTCTTT	CASSFDSRTGAFF